The 10 T cell receptor beta chains below all came from one sample that was sequenced in a study of OX40 agonist ivuxolimab in advanced cancers. Library preparation employed the immunoSEQ multiplex PCR assay. The clones in this table, taken by TCRdb from immuneACCESS, are in-frame only. Not every clone is retained; where verified, under half of the shortfall comes from an unresolved V gene, and the cause of the rest is unknown. This sample has 75,000 to 80,000 clones in its table, and roughly 80% of those were observed once. About 4.6% of the sample goes to the ten largest clones. Material: CD4+ or CD8+ T cells sorted from blood, obtained in a trial of the OX40 agonist ivuxolimab. These receptors originate from an adult with an advanced solid tumor such as melanoma, head and neck, liver or kidney cancer.

This clone was seen a single time. V is TRBV5-1 and J is TRBJ1-1, with D perhaps TRBD1 (5 bases). The CDR3 consists of 16 residues. The germline CDR1 and CDR2 sequences are SGHRS and YFSETQ. Trimming stripped 5 bases from V and 4 bases from J, with 21 bases between. The CDR3 nucleotides read TGCGCCAGCAGATCTCTCACGGGGACTGAAGGCACTGAAGCTTTCTTT. Translation gives CASRSLTGTEGTEAFF.

V gene TRBV5-1 combines with J gene TRBJ2-5; 9 nucleotides match TRBD2. Trimming at V came to 0 bases and at J to 1 base, leaving 4 bases not matched to a gene. CDR1 is SGHRS and CDR2 is YFSETQ in the germline V gene. This CDR3 contains 16 residues. DNA of the CDR3: TGCGCCAGCAGCTTGGGGAAAGCGGGGGGCCAAGAGACCCAGTACTTC. The encoded protein is CASSLGKAGGQETQYF.

The sample holds a few counts of this clone. This chain links TRBV19 with TRBJ1-1; D gene unclear. Trimming took off 1 base at V and 10 bases at J, with 7 bases between the two ends. CDR1 and CDR2 from the germline V gene are LNHDA and SQIVND (reference sequence). The CDR3 is 11 residues long. CDR3 DNA sequence: TGTGCCAGTAGTATAGTTACAAGAGCTTTCTTT. The encoded protein is CASSIVTRAFF.

The chain carries TRBV15 and TRBJ1-5; 11 positions match TRBD1. After removal of 0 bases from V and 7 bases from J, the junction contained 8 bases not matched to a gene. The CDR3 sequence is 17 residues long. CDR1 LNHNV and CDR2 YYDKDF come from the germline V gene (reference sequence). The DNA of the CDR3 is TGTGCCACCAGCAGAGACACTGGGACAGGGGGGGGACAGCCCCAGCATTTT. It is translated as CATSRDTGTGGGQPQHF.

The gene calls are TRBV6-5 and TRBJ2-5, with 10 nucleotides matching TRBD2. J was trimmed by 4 bases and V by 5 bases; bases with no gene match: 7. The CDR3 consists of 15 residues. Germline CDR1 reads MNHEY; CDR2 reads SVGAGI. For the CDR3, the DNA is TGTGCCAGCAGTCAGCGGGGGGGCGTGGGAGAGACCCAGTACTTC. It encodes CASSQRGGVGETQYF.

This CDR3 is CASSPSSGLDTQYF. The CDR3 DNA reads TGTGCCAGCAGCCCAAGTAGCGGGTTAGATACGCAGTATTTT. The chain carries TRBV7-3 and TRBJ2-3, with 7 nucleotides matching TRBD2. V lost 5 bases, J lost 5 bases, and 7 bases stayed unmatched. The CDR3 contains 14 residues. CDR1 is SGHTA and CDR2 is FQGTGA in the germline V gene.

The rearrangement uses TRBV5-1 and TRBJ2-1, with 12 bases lining up with TRBD2. The CDR3 totals 14 residues. V shed 4 bases and J 11 bases; nucleotides not matched to a gene: 7. Germline CDR1 is SGHRS and CDR2 is YFSETQ. CDR3 DNA: TGCGCCAGCAGCACCAGTACTAGCGGGGGGAAGCAGTTCTTC. Amino acid sequence: CASSTSTSGGKQFF. The full variable domain, in which reference TRBV5-1 and TRBJ2-1 provide the parts outside the CDR3, is KAGVTQTPRYLIKTRGQQVTLSCSPISGHRSVSWYQQTPGQGLQFLFEYFSETQRNKGNFPGRFSGRQFSNSRSEMNVSTLELGDSALYLCASSTSTSGGKQFFGPGTRLTVL.

V and J are TRBV13 and TRBJ2-1; D is undetermined. From germline, CDR1 is PRHDT and CDR2 FYEKMQ (reference sequence). This CDR3 region has 11 residues. With 6 bases removed from V and 7 bases from J, the gap between germline ends came to 7 bases. Here the CDR3 DNA reads TGTGCCAGCAGGAGTCGAAATGAGCAGTTCTTC. This sequence encodes CASRSRNEQFF.

The gene calls are TRBV21-1 and TRBJ1-1; the table's D gene call, TRBD1, was not cross checked with the DNA. TRBV21-1 is given as a pseudogene. CDR3 length: 18 amino acids. The DNA for the CDR3 is TGTGCCAGCAGCCCAGCAGAACAGGGTGGGTTAGCGAACACTGAAGCTTTCTTT. This encodes CASSPAEQGGLANTEAFF.

The V and J genes are TRBV14 and TRBJ1-2; D gene uncertain. V lost 3 bases and J lost 5, with 13 bases in between. The CDR3 spans 14 residues. Germline V gives CDR1 SGHDN, CDR2 FVKESK. The CDR3 region is CASSQKTARYGYTF. CDR3 DNA: TGTGCCAGCAGCCAGAAGACGGCGAGGTATGGCTACACCTTC.